This T cell receptor beta chain appears in the sequencing data of a study of technical replicates of blood from several donors. V lost 3 bases to trimming and J lost 8 bases; unmatched junction nucleotides: 3. The CDR3 spans 14 residues. Looked up from germline, CDR1 is MGHRA and CDR2 is YSYEKL. Measured with immunoSEQ multiplex PCR; TCRdb has only the in-frame clones, and not every one. The profile shows some 64,000 clones, around 85% of them singletons. The J gene is TRBJ1-6, the V gene TRBV4-1; TRBD1 matches 8 bases. The TCR comes from a human donor in good health. Some clones in this sample may be carry-over from other donors' samples. What was sequenced was PBMCs. CDR3 amino acids: CASSHLDRDSPLHF. The CDR3 nucleotides read TGCGCCAGCAGCCACCTGGACAGGGATTCACCCCTCCACTTT.